This record covers a single T cell receptor (beta chain). What this receptor recognizes is not known. Base qualities are not recorded, but no much larger clone differs from it by a single base. Collaborating institutions collected whole blood in K2EDTA tubes following their own protocols. For TCRbeta analysis, collaborators shipped samples as frozen whole blood, isolated PBMCs, or DNA extracted from either of those sample types. TCRbeta CDR3 regions were amplified from genomic DNA by means of the immunoSEQ Assay, a bias-controlled multiplex PCR. The paper's processing steps were these. Nucleated cell counts per sample were estimated from amplification of reference gene primers within the assay. To quantify the absolute abundance of each unique TCRbeta CDR3 rearrangement, sequence reads were collapsed and filtered. Productive Simpson clonality was computed per sample as the square root of Simpson's diversity index over productive rearrangements. Held by TCRdb, this immuneACCESS table contains in-frame sequences only and omits some clones. Under half of the omission traces to an unresolved V gene where checked; the cause of the rest is unknown. V and J calls and clone size come straight from that table; D and trimming were deduced from the DNA. Here the sample has under 200,000 clones; around 90% occur a single time. Around 0.53% of the sample goes to the ten largest clones.

Trimming removed 1 base from V and 3 bases from J; the gene matches leave 4 bases unexplained. Based on the germline V gene (reference sequence), the CDR1 and CDR2 sequences are MNHNY and SVGAGI. Spanning cysteine to phenylalanine, the CDR3 consists of 16 amino acids. Here the CDR3 DNA is all that survives: 48 bases in frame from base 1. The entry originates in a study of blood T cell repertoires in COVID-19 (dated by TCRdb to 2018 to 2020). For the study in its entirety: Samples from collaborators originated in the United States, Italy and Spain and spanned both the acute and convalescent phases of COVID-19. The material from the prospective study consisted of cDNA or gDNA derived from T cells, B-cell-depleted T cells, or PBMCs. Subjects who had been exposed to COVID-19, were actively infected with it, or had recovered from it provided the deeply sampled blood TCRbeta repertoires that made up the dataset. The repertoires were released in a freely available public database meant as a resource for research on the immune response to SARS-CoV-2. The samples were drawn from the first 160 participants of the ongoing ImmuneRACE study and from some 1,300 subjects provided by 6 global collaborators. A de-identified subject ID, COVID-19 status, age in years and sex were almost always included in the sample metadata. HLA class I and class II types, where available, came from metadata supplied by the sample provider rather than from assay-based typing. The investigation overall reported the following: The amount of clinical and demographic metadata varied by source and participant and was provided uncurated.

The source material was peripheral blood. This receptor chain uses TRBV6-6 and TRBJ2-1; 9 central nucleotides agree with TRBD2. The TCR was taken from a man aged 45 to 65 with acute or convalescent COVID-19. In nucleotide form, the sequence is TGTGCCAGCAGTTACTACTCTAGCGGGGACTACAATGAGCAGTTCTTC. It is translated as CASSYYSSGDYNEQFF.